This TCR beta chain appears in the sequencing data of a study of beta chain features in type 1 diabetes. As for the study in general: In all, around 100 million sorted cells from all samples were analyzed. General study findings and limits: TCRB CDR3s were moderately but significantly shorter in Type 1 diabetes patients in all four CD4+ subsets.

Trimming pared 1 base from V and 5 bases from J, leaving 8 bases between. The CDR3 loop spans 14 amino acids. The germline gives CDR1 SGHAT, CDR2 FQNNGV. This clone was picked up a small number of times. Its antigen is as yet unknown. In the same sample, other DNA sequences code for this CDR3. Over 98% purity was reached by all sorted populations. Reverse transcription of all isolated RNA meant that expressed TCRB transcripts were sequenced. Clones were sequenced by immunoSEQ multiplex PCR, and TCRdb holds only the in-frame ones, with some missing. The table shows over 600,000 clones, with roughly 12% occurring only once.

Sequencing was carried out using naive CD4+ T cells from blood. This sequence joins TRBV11-2 and TRBJ2-2, with D unclear. This TCR came from a man younger than 45 with type 1 diabetes. The CDR3 bases are TGTGCCAGCAGCTTAGTTCGCGGAACCGGGGAGCTGTTTTTT. It yields the protein CASSLVRGTGELFF.